This TCR beta chain originates from a study of PD-L1 blockade in urothelial cancer (dated by TCRdb to 2015 to 2018). Regarding the complete study: Therapy was started at some point between 2014 and 2016 for all patients, and atezolizumab 1,200 mg was administered intravenously every 3 weeks. Twenty-five of 29 patients were males with bladder-origin urothelial cancer, and about 65% of the roughly 30 reported a prior smoking history. An ECOG performance status of 0 or 1 was recorded for the patients, and 0 to 3 prior chemotherapy regimens had been received by the patients. Blood samples were analyzed at 3 weeks after treatment start (second dose) and at 6 weeks after treatment start. Blood samples gave median yields of around 140,000 T cells and 65,000 to 85,000 unique TCRs, along with a median clonality of approximately 0.08. An exploratory multi-omic analysis was conducted of the somatic, immune and clinical correlates of response to PD-L1 blockade with atezolizumab in urothelial cancer. Pretreatment tumor samples, along with matched peripheral blood collected serially before and after atezolizumab treatment, underwent TCR sequencing. Durable clinical benefit was defined as a progression-free survival longer than 6 months, and TCR features were additionally tested against progression-free survival and overall survival. In the same patients who had TCR sequencing, pretreatment tumors also underwent whole exome sequencing and RNA sequencing. Nine patients achieved durable clinical benefit and about 19 did not. Twenty-nine patients had pretreatment blood TCR-seq, about 24 had at least one posttreatment blood collection, and about 24 had tumor TCR-seq. General study outcomes and caveats: Patients with durable benefit showed greater expansion of tumor-associated TCR clones in peripheral blood 3 weeks after starting treatment (n ≈ 21, p = 0.022). Improved progression-free and overall survival was associated with having pretreatment peripheral blood TCR clonality below the median. Small sample size (n of about 30) and many exploratory analyses mean the results are intended to be hypothesis-generating.

To estimate absolute template abundance from read counts, synthetic TCR analog templates were spiked into each PCR. The immunoSEQ assay was used to amplify TCRbeta CDR3 regions from genomic DNA with bias-controlled V and J gene primers. Rearranged TCRbeta segments were sequenced at approximately 20X coverage. Per the source publication's procedure: Sequencing errors were corrected by clustering and CDR3s were annotated against IMGT to assign V, D and J genes. Downstream analyses used only productive TCRbeta rearrangements and left out out-of-frame or stop-codon sequences. To compute clonality, Shannon entropy was normalized by the log of the number of unique productive sequences and then subtracted from one. Clones differing between time points or between blood and tumor were identified using Fisher's exact test with Benjamini-Hochberg correction, with an adjusted p below 0.01 applied as the threshold. Held by TCRdb, this immuneACCESS table contains in-frame sequences only and omits some clones. Under half of the omission traces to an unresolved V gene where checked; the cause of the rest is unknown. V, J and clone size reflect that table, while D and trimming were determined from the DNA. The sample includes 98,000 or so clones, with 90% observed a single time. The ten largest clones capture about 1.6% of the sample.

Remarks on this clone: This receptor's antigen is unknown. No much larger clone is present one base from it, and per-base qualities are unavailable.

V loses 2 bases of germline sequence and J loses 1 base, and the interval between the two ends is 8 bases. From cysteine to phenylalanine, the CDR3 is 14 amino acids long. Left in the record is the CDR3 DNA by itself, 42 bases read in frame from the first base. For CDR1 and CDR2, the germline V gene lists MNHNS and SASEGT. Per the publication, the time point label means: pretreatment peripheral blood. A cohort of approximately 31 patients with locally advanced or metastatic urothelial carcinoma, treated at Memorial Sloan Kettering on a trial protocol, was included. Peripheral blood mononuclear cells were collected pretreatment and during treatment, with between 1 and 8 total time points obtained per patient. The Qiagen DNeasy Blood extraction kit was used to purify genomic DNA from total PBMCs and from tumor samples. Collected pretreatment and during treatment, PBMCs were isolated and stored as previously described.

Rearrangement joined TRBV6-1 to TRBJ1-2, and possibly TRBD1, on 5 matching bases. The sequenced sample was PBMCs, obtained around atezolizumab (anti-PD-L1) treatment. The sequence was obtained from a man between 60 and 75 years old with urothelial cancer. Read as DNA, the sequence is TGTGCCAGCAGTGAAAACGGGGGTAACTATGGCTACACCTTC. It is translated as CASSENGGNYGYTF.